This TCR beta chain was profiled in a study of blood T cell repertoires in COVID-19. Study summary: Italy, Spain and the United States were the sources of the convalescent and acute COVID-19 samples. Sources were T cells, B-cell-depleted T cells, or PBMCs; the material itself was cDNA or gDNA.

Seattle-derived patients entered the study during active infection and were followed longitudinally. Germline-derived CDR1 and CDR2 are SGHKS and YYEKEE (reference sequence). Losses at the gene ends were 0 bases for V and 4 bases for J; bases not matched to a gene: 11. The CDR3 is made up of 17 amino acids. Source study methods: Counts of nucleated cells, estimated from reference gene primer amplification, were obtained. Some clones are missing from TCRdb's copy, which holds only in-frame ones; the method was immunoSEQ multiplex PCR. The V and J calls and clone size are taken from that table; D and trimming were inferred from the DNA. This sample has some 360,000 clones; 87% occur once, and the top ten carry 2.3%.

This sequence was found in a woman aged 60-70 years with COVID-19, enrolled during active disease. The chain couples TRBV5-5 to TRBJ1-2, with 8 bases aligning to TRBD1. Material for sequencing was peripheral blood. This chain's CDR3 is CASSLASLQGAPYGYTF. The DNA for the CDR3 is TGTGCCAGCAGCTTGGCGAGCCTCCAGGGGGCGCCCTATGGCTACACCTTC.